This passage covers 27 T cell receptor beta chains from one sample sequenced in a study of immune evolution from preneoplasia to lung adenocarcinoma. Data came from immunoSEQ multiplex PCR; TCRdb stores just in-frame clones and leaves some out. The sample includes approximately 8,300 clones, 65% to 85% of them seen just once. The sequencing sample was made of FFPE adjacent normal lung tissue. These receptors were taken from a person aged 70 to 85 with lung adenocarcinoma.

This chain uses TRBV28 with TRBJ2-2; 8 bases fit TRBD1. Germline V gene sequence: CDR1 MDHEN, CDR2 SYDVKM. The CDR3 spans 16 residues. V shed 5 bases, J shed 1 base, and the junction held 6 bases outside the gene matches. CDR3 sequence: CASSTQGGRNTGELFF. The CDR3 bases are TGTGCCAGCAGTACACAGGGGGGCAGGAACACCGGGGAGCTGTTTTTT.

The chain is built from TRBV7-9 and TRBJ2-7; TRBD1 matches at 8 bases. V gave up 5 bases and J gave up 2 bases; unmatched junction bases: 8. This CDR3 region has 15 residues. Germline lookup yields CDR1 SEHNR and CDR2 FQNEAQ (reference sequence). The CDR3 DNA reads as TGTGCCAGCAGCGCCACCGGGACAGGCGCCTACGAGCAGTACTTC. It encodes CASSATGTGAYEQYF. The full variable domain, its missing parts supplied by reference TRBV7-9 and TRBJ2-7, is DTGVSQNPRHKITKRGQNVTFRCDPISEHNRLYWYRQTLGQGPEFLTYFQNEAQLEKSRLLSDRFSAERPKGSFSTLEIQRTEQGDSAMYLCASSATGTGAYEQYFGPGTRLTVT.

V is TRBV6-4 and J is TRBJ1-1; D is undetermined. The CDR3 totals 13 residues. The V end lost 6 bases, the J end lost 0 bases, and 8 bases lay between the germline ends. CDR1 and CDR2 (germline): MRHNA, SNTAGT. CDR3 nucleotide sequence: TGTGCCAGCAGCGTAACAGTGAACACTGAAGCTTTCTTT. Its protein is CASSVTVNTEAFF.

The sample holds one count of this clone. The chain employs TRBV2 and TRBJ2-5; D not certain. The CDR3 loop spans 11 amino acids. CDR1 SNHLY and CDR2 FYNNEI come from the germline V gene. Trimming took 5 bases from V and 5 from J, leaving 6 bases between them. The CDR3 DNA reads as TGTGCCAGCAGTCGAGCTGAGACCCAGTACTTC. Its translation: CASSRAETQYF. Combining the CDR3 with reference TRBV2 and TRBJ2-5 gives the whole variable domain EPEVTQTPSHQVTQMGQEVILRCVPISNHLYFYWYRQILGQKVEFLVSFYNNEISEKSEIFDDQFSVERPDGSNFTLKIRSTKLEDSAMYFCASSRAETQYFGPGTRLLVL.

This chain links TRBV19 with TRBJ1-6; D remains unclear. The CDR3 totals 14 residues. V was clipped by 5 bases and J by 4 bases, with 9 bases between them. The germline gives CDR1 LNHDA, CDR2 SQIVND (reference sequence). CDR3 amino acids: CASSLTNYNSPLHF. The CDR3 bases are TGTGCCAGTAGTCTGACCAATTATAATTCACCCCTCCACTTT.

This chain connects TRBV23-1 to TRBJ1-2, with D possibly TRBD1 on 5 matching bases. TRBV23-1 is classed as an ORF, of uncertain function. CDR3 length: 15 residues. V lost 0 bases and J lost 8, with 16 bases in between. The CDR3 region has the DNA TGCGCCAGCAGTCAATCGATTAGGAGGGGTGAGGGCTACACCTTC. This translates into CASSQSIRRGEGYTF.

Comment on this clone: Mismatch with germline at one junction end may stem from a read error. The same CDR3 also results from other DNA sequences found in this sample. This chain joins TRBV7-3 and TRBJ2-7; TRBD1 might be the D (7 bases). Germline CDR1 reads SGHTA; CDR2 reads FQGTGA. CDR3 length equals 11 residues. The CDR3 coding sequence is TGTGCCAGCAGTCTTGCGGGACAGCCACACTTC. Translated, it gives CASSLAGQPHF. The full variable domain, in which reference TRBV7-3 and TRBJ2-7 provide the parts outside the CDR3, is GAGVSQTPSNKVTEKGKYVELRCDPISGHTALYWYRQSLGQGPEFLIYFQGTGAADDSGLPNDRFFAVRPEGSVSTLKIQRTERGDSAVYLCASSLAGQPHFGPGTRLTVT.

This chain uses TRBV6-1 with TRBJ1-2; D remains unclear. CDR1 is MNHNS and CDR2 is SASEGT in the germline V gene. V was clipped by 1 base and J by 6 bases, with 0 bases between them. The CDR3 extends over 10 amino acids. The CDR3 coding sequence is TGTGCCAGCAGTGAAGATGGCTACACCTTC. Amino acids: CASSEDGYTF.

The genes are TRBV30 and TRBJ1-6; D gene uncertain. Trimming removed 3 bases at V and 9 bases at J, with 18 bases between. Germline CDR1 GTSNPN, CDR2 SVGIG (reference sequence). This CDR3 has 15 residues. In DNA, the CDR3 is TGTGCCTGGAGCTCTCGGGTAGGTTCGAGTTCACCCCTCCACTTT. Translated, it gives CAWSSRVGSSSPLHF. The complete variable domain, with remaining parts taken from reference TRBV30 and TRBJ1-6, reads SQTIHQWPATLVQPVGSPLSLECTVEGTSNPNLYWYRQAAGRGLQLLFYSVGIGQISSEVPQNLSASRPQDRQFILSSKKLLLSDSGFYLCAWSSRVGSSSPLHFGNGTRLTVT.

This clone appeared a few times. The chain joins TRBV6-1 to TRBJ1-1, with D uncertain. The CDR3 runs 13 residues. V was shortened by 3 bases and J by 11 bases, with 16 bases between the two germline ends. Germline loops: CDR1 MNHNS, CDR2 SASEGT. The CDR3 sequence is CASSDGLGWEAFF. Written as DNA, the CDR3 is TGTGCCAGCAGTGACGGACTTGGGTGGGAGGCTTTCTTT.

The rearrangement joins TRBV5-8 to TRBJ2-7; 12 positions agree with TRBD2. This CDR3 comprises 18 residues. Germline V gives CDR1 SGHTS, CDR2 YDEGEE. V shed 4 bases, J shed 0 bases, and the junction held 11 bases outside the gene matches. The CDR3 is CASSVGSGTSGYSYEQYF. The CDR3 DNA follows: TGTGCCAGCAGCGTGGGGAGCGGGACTAGCGGGTACTCCTACGAGCAGTACTTC. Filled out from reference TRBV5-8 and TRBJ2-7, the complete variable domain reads EAGVTQSPTHLIKTRGQQATLRCSPISGHTSVYWYQQALGLGLQFLLWYDEGEERNRGNFPPRFSGRQFPNYSSELNVNALELEDSALYLCASSVGSGTSGYSYEQYFGPGTRLTVT.

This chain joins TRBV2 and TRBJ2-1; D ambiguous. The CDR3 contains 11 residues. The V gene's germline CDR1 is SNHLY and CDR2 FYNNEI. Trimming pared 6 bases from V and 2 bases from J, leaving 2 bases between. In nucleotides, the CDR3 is TGTGCCAGCAGCCCCTACAATGAGCAGTTCTTC. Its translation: CASSPYNEQFF. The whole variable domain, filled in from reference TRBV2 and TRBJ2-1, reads EPEVTQTPSHQVTQMGQEVILRCVPISNHLYFYWYRQILGQKVEFLVSFYNNEISEKSEIFDDQFSVERPDGSNFTLKIRSTKLEDSAMYFCASSPYNEQFFGPGTRLTVL.

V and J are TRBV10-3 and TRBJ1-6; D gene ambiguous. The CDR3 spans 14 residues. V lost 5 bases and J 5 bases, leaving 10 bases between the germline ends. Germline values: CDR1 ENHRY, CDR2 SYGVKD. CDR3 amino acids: CAISPGLNNSPLHF. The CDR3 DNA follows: TGTGCCATCAGTCCAGGACTAAATAATTCACCCCTCCACTTT.

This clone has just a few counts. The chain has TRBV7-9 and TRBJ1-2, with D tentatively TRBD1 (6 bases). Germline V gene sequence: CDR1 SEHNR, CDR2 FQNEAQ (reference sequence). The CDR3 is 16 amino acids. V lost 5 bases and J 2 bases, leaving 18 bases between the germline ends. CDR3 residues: CASSPPYTGTNYGYTF. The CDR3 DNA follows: TGTGCCAGCAGCCCCCCCTACACAGGGACCAACTATGGCTACACCTTC.

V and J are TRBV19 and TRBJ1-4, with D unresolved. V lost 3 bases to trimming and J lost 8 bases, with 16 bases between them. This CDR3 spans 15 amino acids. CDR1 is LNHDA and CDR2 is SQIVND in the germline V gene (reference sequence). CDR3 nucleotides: TGTGCCAGTAGTATTCGGAGACAATTAGAAGAAAAACTGTTTTTT. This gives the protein CASSIRRQLEEKLFF. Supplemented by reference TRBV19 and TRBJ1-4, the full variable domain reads DGGITQSPKYLFRKEGQNVTLSCEQNLNHDAMYWYRQDPGQGLRLIYYSQIVNDFQKGDIAEGYSVSREKKESFPLTVTSAQKNPTAFYLCASSIRRQLEEKLFFGSGTQLSVL.

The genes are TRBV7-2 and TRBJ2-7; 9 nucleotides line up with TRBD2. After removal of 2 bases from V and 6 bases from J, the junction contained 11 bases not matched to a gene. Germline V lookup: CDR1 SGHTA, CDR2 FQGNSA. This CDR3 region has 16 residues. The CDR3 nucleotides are TGTGCCAGCAGCTTATCCGTTGGTAGCGGGAGTACCGAGCAGTACTTC. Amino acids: CASSLSVGSGSTEQYF.

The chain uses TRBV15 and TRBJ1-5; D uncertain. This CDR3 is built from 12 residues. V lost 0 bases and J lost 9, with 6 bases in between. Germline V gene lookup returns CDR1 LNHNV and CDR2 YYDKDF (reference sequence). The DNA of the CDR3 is TGTGCCACCAGCAGAGAGGGTTCGCCCCAGCATTTT. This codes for CATSREGSPQHF. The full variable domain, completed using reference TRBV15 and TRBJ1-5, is DAMVIQNPRYQVTQFGKPVTLSCSQTLNHNVMYWYQQKSSQAPKLLFHYYDKDFNNEADTPDNFQSRRPNTSFCFLDIRSPGLGDTAMYLCATSREGSPQHFGDGTRLSIL.

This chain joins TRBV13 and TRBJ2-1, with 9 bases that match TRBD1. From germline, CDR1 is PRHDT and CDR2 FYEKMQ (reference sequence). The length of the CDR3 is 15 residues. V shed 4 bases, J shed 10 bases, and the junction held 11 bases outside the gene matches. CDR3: CASSSPATGGWEQFF. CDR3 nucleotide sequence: TGTGCCAGCAGCTCCCCAGCAACAGGGGGCTGGGAGCAGTTCTTC.

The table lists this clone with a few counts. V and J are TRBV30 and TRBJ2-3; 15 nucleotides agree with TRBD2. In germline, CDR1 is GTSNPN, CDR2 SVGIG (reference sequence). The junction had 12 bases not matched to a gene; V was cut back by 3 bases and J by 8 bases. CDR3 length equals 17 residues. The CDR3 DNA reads TGTGCCTGGAGCTACCGCGGTGGGACTAGCGGGGGGTCTACGCAGTATTTT. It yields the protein CAWSYRGGTSGGSTQYF. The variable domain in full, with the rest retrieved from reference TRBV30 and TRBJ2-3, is SQTIHQWPATLVQPVGSPLSLECTVEGTSNPNLYWYRQAAGRGLQLLFYSVGIGQISSEVPQNLSASRPQDRQFILSSKKLLLSDSGFYLCAWSYRGGTSGGSTQYFGPGTRLTVL.

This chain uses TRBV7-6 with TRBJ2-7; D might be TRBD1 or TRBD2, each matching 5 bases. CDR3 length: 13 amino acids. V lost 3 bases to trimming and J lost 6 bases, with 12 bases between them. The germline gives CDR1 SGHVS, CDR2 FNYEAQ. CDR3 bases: TGTGCCAGCAGCTTGTTGAGGGGTGGCGAGCAGTACTTC. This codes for CASSLLRGGEQYF.

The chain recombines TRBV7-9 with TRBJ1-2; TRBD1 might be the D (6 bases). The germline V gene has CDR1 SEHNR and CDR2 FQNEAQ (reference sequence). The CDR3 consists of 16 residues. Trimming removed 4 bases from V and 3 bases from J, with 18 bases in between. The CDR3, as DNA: TGTGCCAGCAGCTGGGGACAATTCAATGTGGACTATGGCTACACCTTC. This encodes CASSWGQFNVDYGYTF.

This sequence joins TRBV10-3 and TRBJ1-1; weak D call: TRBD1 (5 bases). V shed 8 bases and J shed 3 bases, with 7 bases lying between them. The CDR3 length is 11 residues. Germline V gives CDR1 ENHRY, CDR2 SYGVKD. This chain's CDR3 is CAIQGDTEAFF. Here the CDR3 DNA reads TGTGCCATCCAAGGGGACACTGAAGCTTTCTTT.

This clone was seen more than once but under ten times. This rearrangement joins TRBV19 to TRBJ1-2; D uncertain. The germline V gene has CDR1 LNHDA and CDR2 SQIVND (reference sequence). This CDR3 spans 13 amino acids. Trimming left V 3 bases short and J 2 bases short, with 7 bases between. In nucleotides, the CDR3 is TGTGCCAGTAGTATCAGGCTGAACTATGGCTACACCTTC. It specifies CASSIRLNYGYTF.

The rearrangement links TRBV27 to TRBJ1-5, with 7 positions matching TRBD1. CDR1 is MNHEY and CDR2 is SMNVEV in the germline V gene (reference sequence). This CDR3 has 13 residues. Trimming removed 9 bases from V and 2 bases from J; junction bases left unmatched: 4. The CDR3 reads CARPDRGNQPQHF. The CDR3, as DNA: TGTGCCAGACCCGACAGGGGCAATCAGCCCCAGCATTTT.

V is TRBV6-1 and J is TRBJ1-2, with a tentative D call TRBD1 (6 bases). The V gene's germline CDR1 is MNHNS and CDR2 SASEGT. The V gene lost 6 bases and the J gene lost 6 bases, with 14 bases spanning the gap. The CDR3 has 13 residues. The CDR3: CASRQQGIDGYTF. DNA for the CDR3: TGTGCCAGCAGGCAACAGGGTATAGATGGCTACACCTTC.

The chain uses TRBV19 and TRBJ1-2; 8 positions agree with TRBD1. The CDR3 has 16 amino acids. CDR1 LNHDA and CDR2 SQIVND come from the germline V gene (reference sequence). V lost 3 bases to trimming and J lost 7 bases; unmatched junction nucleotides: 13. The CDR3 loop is CASSIVQGAGGRGYTF. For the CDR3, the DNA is TGTGCCAGTAGTATCGTCCAGGGGGCTGGAGGTCGTGGCTACACCTTC.

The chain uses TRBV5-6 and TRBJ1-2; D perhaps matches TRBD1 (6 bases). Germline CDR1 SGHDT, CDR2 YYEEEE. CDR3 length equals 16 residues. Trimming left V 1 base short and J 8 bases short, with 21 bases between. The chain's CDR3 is CASSLLLSGGGGGYTF. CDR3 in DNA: TGTGCCAGCAGCTTGCTCCTAAGTGGAGGGGGGGGAGGCTACACCTTC.